The rows below give T cell receptor beta chains drawn from one sample of a study of T cell repertoires in ileal Crohn's disease. TCRdb keeps only in-frame clones here, not all; method: immunoSEQ multiplex PCR. Among several thousand clones listed, about 73% were seen once. Sequenced material: ileal tissue. The receptors stem from an adult with Crohn's disease. Each CDR3 is given without its conserved first and last residue. Rows give clone size only sometimes, using once, few, many, or a class for an expanded clone.

clone_size j_call v_call cdr3_aa
. TRBJ1-2 TRBV7-9 ASSPGHGLGYT
. TRBJ2-2 TRBV11-2 ASSLSRGTGELF
. TRBJ2-3 TRBV6-1 ASSVTSGTDTQY
few TRBJ1-6 TRBV28 ASRETGRNNSPLH
. TRBJ2-7 TRBV6-1 ASPRDTGYEQY
once TRBJ1-1 TRBV5-1 ASSWTSPGRMNTEAF
few TRBJ1-2 TRBV19 ASRSLYGYT
. TRBJ2-7 TRBV30 AWGGTSSYEQY
. TRBJ2-6 TRBV11-2 ASSAHYRGSGANVLT
. TRBJ2-6 TRBV5-6 ASSPQGRGGRSGANVLT
. TRBJ2-7 TRBV29-1 SVEAEGYYEQY
. TRBJ2-1 TRBV10-1 ASSESLAQNNEQF
few TRBJ2-1 TRBV7-8 ASSLGSDEQF
once TRBJ1-2 TRBV7-8 ASSFTGGAWGYT
. TRBJ2-7 TRBV15 ATSRTGYSYEQY
. TRBJ2-3 TRBV5-1 ASSATSGAQY
. TRBJ1-2 TRBV19 ASRSNREGNYGYT
. TRBJ2-5 TRBV4-2 ASSRNSLQETQY
. TRBJ1-1 TRBV12-5 ASADRLNTEAF
. TRBJ1-2 TRBV19 ASSLPQGQTYGYT
. TRBJ2-2 TRBV19 ASTVPGETGELF
. TRBJ1-6 TRBV6-5 ASRGTGPSPLH
. TRBJ1-1 TRBV6-6 ASRSRDSYTEAF
. TRBJ1-4 TRBV6-5 ASRDTATNEKLF
. TRBJ2-3 TRBV7-9 ASSHRDRGGTDTQY
. TRBJ2-5 TRBV28 ASRTRGTRGTQY
. TRBJ1-1 TRBV19 ASSIGRVANTEAF
. TRBJ2-1 TRBV7-9 ASSPGTSGNNEQF
. TRBJ1-2 TRBV6-5 ASSYNVGSSGYT
. TRBJ1-4 TRBV5-1 ASSSPGARREKLF
. TRBJ2-1 TRBV5-1 ASSPGWGQGISQF
. TRBJ2-7 TRBV18 ASSREQGSGY
. TRBJ2-6 TRBV28 ASNSYALGSGANVLT
few TRBJ1-4 TRBV6-5 ASRYGQGGEKLF
once TRBJ2-1 TRBV5-1 ASSLAAGIWF
. TRBJ2-7 TRBV7-7 ASSFGDTYEQY
. TRBJ2-6 TRBV10-1 ASSVRDSLSGANVLT
. TRBJ1-5 TRBV19 ASNRDGENQPQH
. TRBJ1-5 TRBV11-3 ASSLRRDNQPQH
. TRBJ1-1 TRBV6-4 ASSLYGPSTGMDTEAF
once TRBJ1-2 TRBV4-1 ASSQEGGNYGYT
. TRBJ1-3 TRBV28 ASSRRASGNTIY
. TRBJ2-2 TRBV2 ASGGRTPGELF
once TRBJ2-6 TRBV5-1 ASSKGQGAYSGANVLT
. TRBJ1-3 TRBV5-5 ASSSRTGDSGNTIY
few TRBJ1-1 TRBV2 ASITGGGTEAF
few TRBJ2-3 TRBV29-1 SASRADTQY
few TRBJ2-7 TRBV5-1 ASSGSSGVMYEQY
. TRBJ2-5 TRBV7-7 ASSLGDRHKETQY
. TRBJ2-4 TRBV5-1 ASSFTTGDAKNIQY
. TRBJ2-7 TRBV6-5 ASSEDMEAKQY
. TRBJ1-5 TRBV16 ASSQLAGGVQPQH
. TRBJ2-1 TRBV11-2 ASSLVPLVLNEQF
. TRBJ2-1 TRBV28 ASSVAGGEF
. TRBJ2-2 TRBV7-9 ASSGRSAGYTGELF